This T cell receptor beta chain was retrieved from a study of cytomegalovirus exposure and HLA in healthy donors. Overall study: In an early release, HLA-typed donors contributed some 88 million unique TCR sequences.

60 Vbeta and 13 Jbeta primers were used in PCR. Sequencing used immunoSEQ multiplex PCR; TCRdb keeps in-frame clones, though not all of them. In the table there are under 130,000 clones, around 66% of which are singletons. Findings of the study overall: Later analysis identified several of the most significant clusters that appeared linked to common viral pathogens.

Only a few counts were recorded for this clone. As yet, its antigen is unknown. The CDR3 extends over 14 amino acids. Trimming took 10 bases from V and 2 from J, leaving 17 bases between them. The germline CDR1 and CDR2 sequences are MDHEN and SYDVKM. What was sequenced was PBMCs. This clonotype was sampled from a woman in her fifties or sixties in good health and CMV-seronegative. The V call is TRBV28, the J call TRBJ2-5, with D maybe TRBD1 (6 bases). The CDR3 loop reads CAISEDSKQETQYF. Written as DNA, the CDR3 is TGTGCCATCTCCGAGGACAGCAAGCAAGAGACCCAGTACTTC.